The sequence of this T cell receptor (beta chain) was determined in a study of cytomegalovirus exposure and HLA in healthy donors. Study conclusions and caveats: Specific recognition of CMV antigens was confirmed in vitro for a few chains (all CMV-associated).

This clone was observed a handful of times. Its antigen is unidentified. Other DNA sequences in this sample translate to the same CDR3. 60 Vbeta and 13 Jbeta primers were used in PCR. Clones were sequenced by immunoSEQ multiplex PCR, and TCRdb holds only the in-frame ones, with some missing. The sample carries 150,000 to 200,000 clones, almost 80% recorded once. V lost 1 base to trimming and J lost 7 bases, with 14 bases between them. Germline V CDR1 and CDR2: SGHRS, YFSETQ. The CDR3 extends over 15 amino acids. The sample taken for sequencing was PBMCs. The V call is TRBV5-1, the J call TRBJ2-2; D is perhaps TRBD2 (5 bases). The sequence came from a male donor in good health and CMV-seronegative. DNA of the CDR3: TGCGCCAGCAGCTTGCGTCCGGTGGGAGACGGGGAGCTGTTTTTT. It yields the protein CASSLRPVGDGELFF.